Listed below are T cell receptor beta chains from one sample, sequenced in a study of blood T cell repertoires in COVID-19. Produced via immunoSEQ multiplex PCR; TCRdb's table is partial and in-frame only. In the table there are about 190,000 clones, approximately 78% of which are singletons. Sample: peripheral blood. The receptors derive from an elderly woman with active or convalescent COVID-19. Both conserved end residues are part of each CDR3. A D gene is named only where the DNA matches it firmly. The listing skips clone size in some rows; elsewhere it reads once, few, many or a size class.

D,V,J,size,CDR3,DNA
TRBD2,TRBV2,TRBJ2-3,-,CASSPGTSGILLDTQYF,TGTGCCAGCAGCCCCGGGACTAGCGGGATCCTTCTAGATACGCAGTATTTT
-,TRBV19,TRBJ1-2,-,CASRQGQLASYGYTF,TGTGCCAGTAGGCAGGGGCAACTAGCGAGCTATGGCTACACCTTC
-,TRBV19,TRBJ1-5,-,CASSLPYEGNQPQHF,TGTGCCAGTAGTTTGCCCTACGAAGGCAATCAGCCCCAGCATTTT
TRBD1,TRBV5-1,TRBJ1-2,many,CASSPQGTGGQKGGYTF,TGCGCCAGCAGCCCGCAAGGGACAGGGGGGCAAAAGGGTGGCTACACCTTC
-,TRBV7-8,TRBJ1-5,once,CASSLIPHLASGQPQHF,TGTGCCAGCAGCTTAATTCCGCATCTCGCCTCCGGTCAGCCCCAGCATTTT
-,TRBV27,TRBJ1-6,-,CASRASQGSPLHF,TGTGCCAGCAGGGCTTCACAGGGATCACCCCTCCACTTT
-,TRBV7-6,TRBJ2-7,-,CASSQTLSSYEQYF,TGTGCCAGCAGTCAGACTCTGAGCTCCTACGAGCAGTACTTC
-,TRBV24-1,TRBJ1-2,-,CATSDPKGYTF,TGTGCCACCAGTGATCCAAAAGGCTACACCTTC
-,TRBV1,TRBJ1-5,once,CTSSRRTGNQPQHF,TGCACCAGCAGCCGCAGGACAGGCAATCAGCCCCAGCATTTT
TRBD1,TRBV13,TRBJ1-6,-,CASSLGQRGFATLHF,TGTGCCAGCAGCTTGGGACAGAGAGGTTTCGCTACCCTCCACTTT
-,TRBV5-1,TRBJ2-7,few,CASSLWGGAASSYEQYF,TGCGCCAGCAGCTTATGGGGCGGTGCCGCCAGCTCCTACGAGCAGTACTTC
TRBD1,TRBV18,TRBJ2-3,-,CASSKTGADTQYF,TGTGCCAGCTCAAAGACAGGGGCAGATACGCAGTATTTT
-,TRBV5-4,TRBJ1-1,-,CASSLTGNTEAFF,TGTGCCAGCAGCTTGACAGGCAACACTGAAGCTTTCTTT
TRBD1,TRBV5-1,TRBJ1-2,-,CASSETTGAGGYTF,TGCGCCAGCAGCGAGACCACAGGGGCGGGTGGCTACACCTTC
TRBD1,TRBV5-4,TRBJ1-6,few,CASSQDRGYSPLHF,TGTGCCAGCAGCCAGGACAGGGGGTATTCACCCCTCCACTTT
TRBD1,TRBV28,TRBJ1-6,few,CASSTTSGQERHSPLHF,TGTGCCAGCAGTACCACGTCCGGACAGGAGAGACACTCACCCCTCCACTTT
TRBD2,TRBV20-1,TRBJ2-2,-,CSASSAGGDTGELFF,TGCAGTGCTAGTTCCGCGGGGGGTGACACCGGGGAGCTGTTTTTT
-,TRBV9,TRBJ1-1,-,CASSAGQLGDREAFF,TGTGCCAGCAGCGCGGGACAATTAGGTGACCGTGAAGCTTTCTTT
-,TRBV18,TRBJ2-2,-,CASSLADTGELFF,TGTGCCAGCTCATTAGCGGACACCGGGGAGCTGTTTTTT
TRBD2,TRBV11-3,TRBJ2-7,-,CASSPAGRAYEQYF,TGTGCCAGCAGCCCCGCCGGGAGGGCCTACGAGCAGTACTTC
TRBD2,TRBV6-2/TRBV6-3,TRBJ2-1,-,CASSDGTSGGPWGEQFF,TGTGCCAGCAGCGATGGGACTAGCGGGGGTCCATGGGGTGAGCAGTTCTTC
-,TRBV9,TRBJ1-5,-,CASSPSPGTNQPQHF,TGTGCCAGCAGCCCAAGCCCAGGAACAAATCAGCCCCAGCATTTT
-,TRBV28,TRBJ2-7,-,CASSLAGQGINEQYF,TGTGCCAGCAGTTTAGCGGGCCAGGGGATCAACGAGCAGTACTTC
-,TRBV6-6,TRBJ2-1,-,CASCAFSNEQFF,TGTGCCAGCTGTGCGTTTAGCAATGAGCAGTTCTTC
TRBD1,TRBV6-5,TRBJ1-2,-,CASSSNAGGAGGYTF,TGTGCCAGCAGCTCAAACGCAGGGGGCGCAGGTGGCTACACCTTC
TRBD1,TRBV28,TRBJ1-2,-,CASRGTGVNYGYTF,TGTGCCAGCAGGGGGACAGGGGTGAACTATGGCTACACCTTC
-,TRBV5-1,TRBJ1-1,-,CASSLLVGGNTEAFF,TGCGCCAGCAGCTTATTGGTGGGGGGTAACACTGAAGCTTTCTTT
-,TRBV24-1,TRBJ2-7,-,CATSDLYRLYF,TGTGCCACCAGTGATTTATACAGGTTGTACTTC
-,TRBV5-1,TRBJ1-4,-,CASSLGTVATNEKLFF,TGCGCCAGCAGCTTGGGGACAGTTGCAACTAATGAAAAACTGTTTTTT
-,TRBV5-1,TRBJ2-3,-,CASSPGAASSTDTQYF,TGCGCCAGCAGCCCGGGTGCTGCATCTAGCACAGATACGCAGTATTTT
TRBD2,TRBV5-4,TRBJ2-1,-,CASTSSGGAENEQFF,TGTGCCAGCACATCTAGCGGGGGGGCTGAAAATGAGCAGTTCTTC
TRBD1,TRBV7-3,TRBJ2-7,-,CASSPQGGQYEQYF,TGTGCCAGCAGCCCCCAAGGGGGACAGTACGAGCAGTACTTC
-,TRBV19,TRBJ1-2,-,CASSLRVAYGYTF,TGTGCCAGTAGTCTCAGGGTGGCCTATGGCTACACCTTC
-,TRBV28,TRBJ1-6,-,CATRQIPNSPLHF,TGTGCCACCCGACAGATCCCTAATTCACCCCTCCACTTT
TRBD1,TRBV3-1/TRBV3-2,TRBJ1-4,once,CASNPRGGAEEKLFF,TGTGCCAGCAACCCCCGAGGGGGCGCCGAAGAAAAACTGTTTTTT
TRBD1,TRBV2,TRBJ1-3,once,CASSLGQGQGNTIYF,TGTGCCAGCAGCTTAGGACAGGGCCAGGGAAACACCATATATTTT
TRBD1,TRBV30,TRBJ1-5,many,CAWGQGSYQPQHF,TGTGCCTGGGGACAGGGGTCATATCAGCCCCAGCATTTT
TRBD2,TRBV6-1,TRBJ2-3,-,CASSGLLAGVTDTQYF,TGTGCCAGCAGTGGACTACTAGCGGGGGTCACAGATACGCAGTATTTT
-,TRBV7-9,TRBJ1-6,-,CASSLGRNNSPLHF,TGTGCCAGCAGCTTAGGGCGGAATAATTCACCCCTCCACTTT
-,TRBV19,TRBJ1-6,-,CASSIFTDSPLHF,TGTGCCAGTAGTATCTTTACGGATTCACCCCTCCACTTT
-,TRBV18,TRBJ2-1,-,CASSPPRLDNEQFF,TGTGCCAGCTCACCTCCTCGACTCGACAATGAGCAGTTCTTC
TRBD2,TRBV27,TRBJ2-2,once,CASSLSKTSGGAIGELFF,TGTGCCAGCAGTTTATCGAAGACTAGCGGGGGGGCAATCGGGGAGCTGTTTTTT
TRBD2,TRBV5-1,TRBJ2-3,-,CASRLAGGDVDTQYF,TGCGCCAGCCGCCTAGCGGGGGGGGATGTAGATACGCAGTATTTT
-,TRBV3-1/TRBV3-2,TRBJ2-2,-,CASSQGANLNTGELFF,TGTGCCAGCAGCCAAGGGGCCAACCTTAACACCGGGGAGCTGTTTTTT
-,TRBV24-1,TRBJ1-1,-,CATSVGRGNTEAFF,TGTGCCACCAGTGTAGGCAGGGGGAACACTGAAGCTTTCTTT
TRBD2,TRBV20-1,TRBJ2-1,-,CSASKASGYNEQFF,TGCAGTGCTAGTAAGGCTAGCGGCTACAATGAGCAGTTCTTC
TRBD2,TRBV5-1,TRBJ2-1,-,CASSVGLAVNEQFF,TGCGCCAGCAGCGTCGGACTAGCGGTTAATGAGCAGTTCTTC
-,TRBV4-3,TRBJ2-7,-,CASSQDFLVPSYEQYF,TGCGCCAGCAGCCAAGATTTTCTAGTACCCTCCTACGAGCAGTACTTC
-,TRBV4-2,TRBJ2-7,-,CASSHGSGPSYEQYF,TGTGCCAGCAGCCACGGGTCCGGCCCCAGCTACGAGCAGTACTTC
-,TRBV7-9,TRBJ1-5,few,CASSFEGANQPQHF,TGTGCCAGCAGCTTCGAAGGGGCAAATCAGCCCCAGCATTTT
-,TRBV9,TRBJ2-5,-,CASSEYQGLGTQYF,TGTGCCAGCAGCGAATACCAGGGGCTAGGGACCCAGTACTTC
-,TRBV6-1,TRBJ1-1,-,CASSEGQGRNTEAFF,TGTGCCAGCAGTGAAGGGCAGGGCCGCAACACTGAAGCTTTCTTT
TRBD2,TRBV7-2,TRBJ2-3,-,CASSLAFLASGGPDTQYF,TGTGCCAGCAGCTTAGCTTTCCTAGCTAGCGGGGGACCAGATACGCAGTATTTT
TRBD1,TRBV4-3,TRBJ1-6,-,CASSQETGQGSWSPLHF,TGCGCCAGCAGCCAAGAGACAGGACAGGGGTCGTGGTCACCCCTCCACTTT
TRBD1,TRBV19,TRBJ1-5,-,CASEERQGGNQPQHF,TGTGCCAGTGAGGAGCGACAGGGGGGAAATCAGCCCCAGCATTTT
-,TRBV6-2/TRBV6-3,TRBJ1-2,-,CASSQGVINYGYTF,TGTGCCAGCAGCCAAGGGGTTATTAACTATGGCTACACCTTC
-,TRBV12-3/TRBV12-4,TRBJ2-2,-,CASSRNRKLFF,TGTGCCAGCAGCCGGAACAGGAAGCTGTTTTTT
TRBD2,TRBV7-2,TRBJ2-1,-,CASSLAGSGGPYNEQFF,TGTGCCAGCAGCTTAGCGGGAAGCGGGGGGCCGTACAATGAGCAGTTCTTC
-,TRBV30,TRBJ1-4,-,CARQEPNEKLFF,TGTGCCAGACAGGAGCCTAATGAAAAACTGTTTTTT
-,TRBV12-2,TRBJ1-4,-,CASRRDSQSSTNEKLFF,TGTGCAAGTCGCCGGGACAGCCAAAGCTCAACTAATGAAAAACTGTTTTTT